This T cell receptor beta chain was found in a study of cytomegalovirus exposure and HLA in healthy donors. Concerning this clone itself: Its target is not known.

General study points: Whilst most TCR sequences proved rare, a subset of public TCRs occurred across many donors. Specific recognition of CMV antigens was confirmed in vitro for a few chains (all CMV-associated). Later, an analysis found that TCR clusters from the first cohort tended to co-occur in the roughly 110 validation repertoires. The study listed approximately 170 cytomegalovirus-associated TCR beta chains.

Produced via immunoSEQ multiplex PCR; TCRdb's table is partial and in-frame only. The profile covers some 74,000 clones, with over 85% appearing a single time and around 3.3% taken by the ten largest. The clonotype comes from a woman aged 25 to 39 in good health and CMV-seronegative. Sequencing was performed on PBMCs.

The CDR3 here is CASRATGGNTEAFF. CDR3 sequence (DNA): TGTGCCAGCAGGGCAACAGGGGGCAACACTGAAGCTTTCTTT. The chain employs TRBV9 and TRBJ1-1; 9 bases match TRBD1. This CDR3 comprises 14 residues. Per germline, CDR1 SGDLS and CDR2 YYNGEE. V gave up 5 bases and J gave up 2 bases; unmatched junction bases: 4.